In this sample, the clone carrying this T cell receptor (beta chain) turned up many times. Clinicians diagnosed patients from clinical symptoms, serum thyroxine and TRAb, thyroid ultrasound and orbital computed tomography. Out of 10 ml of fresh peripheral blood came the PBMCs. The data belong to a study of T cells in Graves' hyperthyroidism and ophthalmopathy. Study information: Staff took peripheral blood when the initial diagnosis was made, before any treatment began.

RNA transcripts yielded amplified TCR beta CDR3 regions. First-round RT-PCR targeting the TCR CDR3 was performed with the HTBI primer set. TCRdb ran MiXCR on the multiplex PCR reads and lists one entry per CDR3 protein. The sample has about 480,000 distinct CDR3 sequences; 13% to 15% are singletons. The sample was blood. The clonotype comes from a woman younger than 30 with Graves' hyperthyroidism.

The CDR3 loop reads CASAMTGYEQYV. DNA for the CDR3: TGTGCCAGCGCCATGACAGGGTACGAGCAGTACGTC. The J gene is TRBJ2-7, the V gene TRBV6-2 or TRBV6-3, with TRBD1 identical over 7 bases. The CDR3 extends over 12 amino acids. V lost 8 bases, J lost 4 bases, and 5 bases stayed unmatched. Germline V gene sequence: CDR1 MNHEY, CDR2 SVGEGT.